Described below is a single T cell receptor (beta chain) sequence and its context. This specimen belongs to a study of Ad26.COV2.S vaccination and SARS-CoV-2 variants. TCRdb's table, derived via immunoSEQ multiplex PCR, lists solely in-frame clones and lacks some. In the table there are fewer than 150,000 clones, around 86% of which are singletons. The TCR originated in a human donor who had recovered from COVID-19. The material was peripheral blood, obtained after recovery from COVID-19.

This CDR3 reads CASSPGVGGNYGYTF. CDR3 in DNA: TGTGCCAGCTCACCTGGGGTCGGTGGGAACTATGGCTACACCTTC. The chain is built from TRBV18 and TRBJ1-2; D unresolved. Trimming left V 3 bases short and J 2 bases short, with 13 bases between. CDR1 and CDR2 (germline): KGHSH, LQKENI. The CDR3 loop spans 15 amino acids. Combining the CDR3 with reference TRBV18 and TRBJ1-2 gives the whole variable domain NAGVMQNPRHLVRRRGQEARLRCSPMKGHSHVYWYRQLPEEGLKFMVYLQKENIIDESGMPKERFSAEFPKEGPSILRIQQVVRGDSAAYFCASSPGVGGNYGYTFGSGTRLTVV.